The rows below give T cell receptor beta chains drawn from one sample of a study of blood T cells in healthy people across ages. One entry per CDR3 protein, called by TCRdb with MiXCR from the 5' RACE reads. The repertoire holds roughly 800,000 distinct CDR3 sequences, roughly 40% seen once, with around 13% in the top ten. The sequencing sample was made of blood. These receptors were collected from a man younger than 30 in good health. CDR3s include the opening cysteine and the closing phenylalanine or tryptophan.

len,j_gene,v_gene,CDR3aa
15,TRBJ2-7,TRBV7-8,CASSSPRLAGNEQYF
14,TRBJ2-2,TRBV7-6,CASSWGPSAGELFF
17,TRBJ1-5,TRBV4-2,CASSQEEGGSSNQPQHF
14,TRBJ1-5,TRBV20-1,CSAKGDSSNQPQHF
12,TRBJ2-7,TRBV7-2,CASSLGGLVEYF
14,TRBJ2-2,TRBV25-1,CATAGTGLTGELFF
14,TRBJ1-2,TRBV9,CASSLRTGGYGYTF
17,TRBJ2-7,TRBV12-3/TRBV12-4,CASSTTLRDGSPRGQYF
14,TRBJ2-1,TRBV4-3,CACSQESGSETQFF
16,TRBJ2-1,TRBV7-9,CASSFYGQGPRNEQFF
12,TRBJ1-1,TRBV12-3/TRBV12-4,CASSPTGFEAFF
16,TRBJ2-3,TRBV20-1,CSVTSGLAGVADTQYF
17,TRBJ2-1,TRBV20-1,CSRPRGRRIDRGDEQFF
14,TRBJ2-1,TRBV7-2,CASSLAGSRNEQFF
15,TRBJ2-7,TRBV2,CASSEAAAGLDEQYF
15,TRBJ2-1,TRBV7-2,CASSLDPSFHNEQFF
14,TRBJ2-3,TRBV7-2,CASSVPGRPDTQYF
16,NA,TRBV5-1,CASSLAGTGTTYEQYF
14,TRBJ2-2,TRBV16,CASSWTDSTGELFF
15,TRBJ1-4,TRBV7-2,CASSPQTGHNEKLFF
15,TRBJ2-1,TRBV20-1,CSASSSGVSYNERFF
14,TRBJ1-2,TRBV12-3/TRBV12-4,CASSNTGGIYGYTF
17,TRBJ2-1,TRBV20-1,CSARDQRAGGFNNEQFF
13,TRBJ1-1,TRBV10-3,CATRDRENTEAFF
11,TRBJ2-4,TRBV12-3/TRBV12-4,CASSGRGEQYF
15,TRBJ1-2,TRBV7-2,CASSSAPGGTYGYTF